Following are 29 T cell receptor beta chains from one sample sequenced in a study of tumor-infiltrating lymphocytes in primary liver carcinoma. A constant-region primer primed TCR beta cDNA synthesis from roughly 510 ng of total RNA. For TCR beta, libraries were produced by three nested multiplex PCR rounds using slightly modified ARM-PCR. Investigators reported that the first two PCR rounds, at 10 to 11 cycles each, used TRBV1-TRBV30 forward primers with a C-beta reverse primer. TCRdb used MiXCR to reprocess the multiplex PCR reads, holding one entry per CDR3 protein. The sample contains approximately 330,000 distinct CDR3 sequences, approximately 64% of which appear only once. Unsorted whole blood supplied the RNA, and germline DNA was extracted too. Sequenced input: peripheral blood. These receptor sequences come from a man aged 40-50 years with primary liver carcinoma and hepatitis B virus infection.

This clonotype was seen ten or more times. The rearrangement links TRBV11-2 to TRBJ1-2; the D gene is possibly TRBD1 (5 bases). Germline values: CDR1 SGHAT, CDR2 FQNNGV. The V and J ends lost 1 base and 7 bases respectively, with 10 bases between them. The CDR3 covers 13 residues. The CDR3 sequence is CASSLAGSGGYTF. DNA for the CDR3: TGTGCCAGCAGCTTAGCAGGGAGTGGTGGCTACACCTTC. The variable domain in full, with the rest retrieved from reference TRBV11-2 and TRBJ1-2, is EAGVAQSPRYKIIEKRQSVAFWCNPISGHATLYWYQQILGQGPKLLIQFQNNGVVDDSQLPKDRFSAERLKGVDSTLKIQPAKLEDSAVYLCASSLAGSGGYTFGSGTRLTVV.

This chain joins TRBV6-1 and TRBJ2-7; D remains unclear. Deletions cut 4 bases from V and 9 bases from J, with 16 bases between. CDR3 size: 13 residues. CDR1 MNHNS and CDR2 SASEGT come from the germline V gene. The CDR3 spells CASSAEPHKGQYF. CDR3 nucleotide sequence: TGTGCCAGCAGTGCCGAGCCACATAAGGGGCAGTACTTC.

For this clonotype: Without the conserved terminal phenylalanine or tryptophan, this CDR3 likely stems from a read error. The rearrangement uses TRBV4-2 and TRBJ1-2, with D possibly matching TRBD1 (5 bases). The CDR3 is made up of 15 amino acids. Looked up from germline, CDR1 is LGHNA and CDR2 is YNFKEQ. The DNA for the CDR3 is TGTGCCAGAAGCCAAGAAAGGGTGCAGGGTGACGGCTACACCTTA. Translation: CARSQERVQGDGYTL.

The chain recombines TRBV12-3 or TRBV12-4 with TRBJ2-1; 8 nucleotides line up with TRBD2. The length of the CDR3 is 12 residues. Here the CDR3 reads CASGPNGTRMFF. CDR3 in DNA: TGTGCTAGTGGTCCGAACGGGACTAGGATGTTCTTC.

On this clonotype itself: This may arise from a read error, as a much more abundant clone is one base away. V gene TRBV12-3 or TRBV12-4 combines with J gene TRBJ2-1; a possible D gene is TRBD1 (5 bases). CDR3 size: 13 residues. The V end was cut by 10 bases, the J end by 8 bases, with 18 bases between. The chain's CDR3 is CANTANRIHEQFF. CDR3 nucleotide sequence: TGTGCCAACACCGCGAACAGGATACATGAGCAGTTCTTC.

Note on this clonotype: At one end, the junction sequence differs from germline, possibly due to a read error. The CDR3 nucleotides read TGTGCCTGCAGCTTCGGTGGCTACTCCTTC. Amino acid sequence: CACSFGGYSF. The chain links TRBV11-2 to TRBJ1-2; D is unresolved. Germline V CDR1 and CDR2: SGHAT, FQNNGV. This CDR3 spans 10 amino acids.

A word on this clonotype: Since a much larger clone is just one base distant, this may be a read error. V and J are TRBV4-1 and TRBJ1-5; weak D call: TRBD1 (5 bases). Trimming pared 3 bases from V and 4 bases from J, leaving 13 bases between. This CDR3 has 15 residues. CDR1 MGHRA and CDR2 YSYEKL come from the germline V gene. The CDR3 sequence: CASSQCWGVNQPQHF. In nucleotides, the CDR3 is TGCGCCAGCAGCCAGTGTTGGGGGGTAAATCAGCCCCAGCATTTT.

On this clonotype itself: An end of the junction does not agree with germline; a read error may underlie this. The rearrangement links TRBV29-1 to TRBJ2-2; TRBD2 matches 9 bases. The CDR3 is 13 residues long. Germline V gene sequence: CDR1 SQVTM, CDR2 ANQGSEA. CDR3 residues: CSVRTSDTGELFF. DNA of the CDR3: TGCAGCGTCCGGACTAGCGACACCGGGGAGTTGTTTTTT.

About this clonotype: No conserved phenylalanine or tryptophan is present at the end of the CDR3, so a read error is the likely explanation. The rearrangement links TRBV11-2 to TRBJ1-4, with 12 bases matching TRBD1. This CDR3 comprises 15 residues. Germline V gene lookup returns CDR1 SGHAT and CDR2 FQNNGV. Trimming took 10 bases from V and 8 from J; bases not matched to a gene: 11. CDR3 nucleotides: TGTGCCACCAGTGGGACAGGGGGCGCTTACGAAAAACTGTTTTTG. Its translation is CATSGTGGAYEKLFL.

A single count supports this clonotype. Germline and junction disagree at one end, which may indicate a read error. The genes are TRBV6-1 and TRBJ2-7; the D gene could be TRBD1 or TRBD2 (5 bases each). The CDR3 totals 15 residues. Germline values: CDR1 MNHNS, CDR2 SASEGT. This chain's CDR3 is CVSRARDGSSYEQYF. CDR3 DNA sequence: TGTGTCAGCAGGGCTCGGGACGGAAGTTCCTACGAGCAGTACTTC.

As regards this clonotype: It may be a read error: a sequence one base away is much more abundant. The chain carries TRBV10-3 and TRBJ2-1, with D perhaps being TRBD1 or TRBD2 (5 bases each). CDR3 length: 16 amino acids. The germline CDR1 and CDR2 sequences are ENHRY and SYGVKD. CDR3 DNA sequence: TGTACCATCAGTGAGTTAGCAGGGAGCTCCTACAATGAGCAGTTCTTC. It translates to CTISELAGSSYNEQFF.

The V call is TRBV6-2 or TRBV6-3, the J call TRBJ1-5; D is ambiguous. This CDR3 spans 14 amino acids. Germline CDR1 MNHEY, CDR2 SVGEGT. Trimming took off 6 bases at V and 16 bases at J, with 25 bases between the two ends. CDR3 sequence: CASRSVTGNQPRHF. CDR3 sequence (DNA): TGTGCCAGCAGATCAGTGACGGGCAATCAGCCCCGACATTTT.

The rearrangement links TRBV21-1 to TRBJ1-2; the table's D gene call, TRBD1, was not cross checked with the DNA. TRBV21-1 is deemed a pseudogene. The CDR3 length is 15 residues. This chain's CDR3 is CASSKTGGRGYGYTF. CDR3 nucleotides: TGTGCCAGCAGCAAAACAGGGGGCCGCGGCTATGGCTACACCTTC.

A note on this clonotype: At one end, the junction sequence differs from germline, possibly due to a read error. This chain joins TRBV11-2 and TRBJ2-1, with D hard to call. The CDR3 loop spans 16 amino acids. CDR1 and CDR2 from the germline V gene are SGHAT and FQNNGV. CDR3 DNA sequence: TGTGCCAGCGGCACCACCCCGCTCGGCGCCTACAAAGAGCAGTTCTTC. Residues: CASGTTPLGAYKEQFF.

This clonotype was observed at least ten times. This chain links TRBV12-3 or TRBV12-4 with TRBJ1-1; D may be TRBD1 (5 bases). The CDR3 has 15 amino acids. Deletions cut 0 bases from V and 1 base from J, with 9 bases between. CDR3 sequence reads: CASSLAGVGNTEAFF. The DNA of the CDR3 is TGTGCCAGCAGTTTAGCAGGGGTTGGGAACACTGAAGCTTTCTTT.

This clonotype was detected ten times or more. V and J are TRBV10-2 and TRBJ2-3, with a possible D match to TRBD1 (6 bases). The germline V gene encodes CDR1 WSHSY and CDR2 SAAADI. This CDR3 spans 14 amino acids. Trimming took 8 bases from V and 1 from J, leaving 13 bases between them. CDR3 DNA sequence: TGCGCCAGCTGTTTACAGGGCGGCACAGATACGCAGTATTTT. As protein: CASCLQGGTDTQYF.

This rearrangement joins TRBV6-5 to TRBJ2-1; the D gene is possibly TRBD1 (6 bases). Germline V lookup: CDR1 MNHEY, CDR2 SVGAGI. Trimming cost V 6 bases and J 4 bases, with 13 bases left between them. CDR3 size: 14 residues. The CDR3 here is CASRPGQFYNEQFF. In nucleotides, the CDR3 is TGTGCCAGCAGGCCAGGACAGTTTTACAATGAGCAGTTCTTC.

On this clonotype itself: At one of its ends the junction is not consistent with the germline gene, which may arise from a read error. The chain has TRBV11-1 and TRBJ2-5; D not resolved. CDR3 length equals 13 residues. The V gene's germline CDR1 is SGHAT and CDR2 FQDESV (reference sequence). CDR3 amino acids: CASSPLPEETQYF. CDR3 bases: TGTGCTAGCAGCCCCCTGCCGGAAGAGACCCAGTACTTC.

This clonotype was observed once. CDR3 amino acids: CASSLNLVGQAEDNEQFF. Here the CDR3 DNA reads TGTGCCAGCAGCTTAAACCTTGTCGGACAGGCGGAAGACAATGAGCAGTTCTTC. The chain recombines TRBV11-1 with TRBJ2-1; 7 nucleotides match TRBD1. CDR3 length equals 18 residues. The germline V gene has CDR1 SGHAT and CDR2 FQDESV (reference sequence). The J segment lost 5 bases and the V segment lost 2 bases, leaving 15 bases of the junction unmatched.

Comments on this clonotype: A much larger clone sits a single nucleotide away, making a read error possible. The V gene is TRBV6-6, the J gene TRBJ2-7; a possible D gene is TRBD1 (6 bases). The germline V gene has CDR1 MNHNY and CDR2 SVGAGI (reference sequence). The CDR3 covers 15 residues. The CDR3 is CASSSPGTIGYGQYF. Written as DNA, the CDR3 is TGTGCCAGCAGTTCCCCGGGGACAATTGGTTACGGGCAGTACTTC.

This clonotype came up many times. V and J are TRBV6-1 and TRBJ2-7; 8 bases are shared with TRBD1. CDR1 MNHNS and CDR2 SASEGT come from the germline V gene. The CDR3 extends over 14 amino acids. The junction had 6 bases not matched to a gene; V was cut back by 5 bases and J by 3 bases. CDR3 amino acids: CASSKGQAIYEQYF. The CDR3 DNA is TGTGCCAGCAGTAAGGGACAGGCGATCTACGAGCAGTACTTC.

Notes on this clonotype: A junction boundary mismatches the germline segment, possibly from a read error. The chain links TRBV11-2 to TRBJ2-1; D unresolved. Germline V gene lookup returns CDR1 SGHAT and CDR2 FQNNGV. This CDR3 spans 16 amino acids. The chain's CDR3 is CTSTIGVPSSYNEQFF. The CDR3 DNA reads TGTACCAGCACCATAGGAGTTCCGAGCTCCTACAATGAGCAGTTCTTC.

By proportion, this clonotype is medium-sized. The V call is TRBV11-2, the J call TRBJ2-1; TRBD2 might be the D (5 bases). CDR1 is SGHAT, CDR2 FQNNGV, per germline. The CDR3 is 14 amino acids. Trimming removed 4 bases at V and 0 bases at J, with 7 bases between. In DNA, the CDR3 is TGTGCCAGCAGCTCAACTAGCTCCTACAATGAGCAGTTCTTC. Translating it yields CASSSTSSYNEQFF.

This clonotype came up a few times. The chain employs TRBV29-1 and TRBJ1-1; a weak D match, TRBD1 (6 bases). Germline CDR1 is SQVTM and CDR2 is ANQGSEA. This CDR3 comprises 15 residues. V was shortened by 0 bases and J by 5 bases, with 16 bases between the two germline ends. The CDR3 DNA follows: TGCAGCGTTGAAGAAGTGCAGGGGCAGAGGACTGAAGCTTTCTTT. Protein: CSVEEVQGQRTEAFF.

This clonotype came up a few times. The rearrangement links TRBV6-2 or TRBV6-3 to TRBJ2-7, with 7 bases identical to TRBD1. The germline gives CDR1 MNHEY, CDR2 SVGEGT. With 5 bases clipped from V and 2 bases from J, the junction kept 6 bases outside the gene matches. This CDR3 is 14 amino acids long. CDR3 sequence: CASSHPRGTYEQYF. CDR3 bases: TGTGCCAGCAGTCACCCCAGGGGGACCTACGAGCAGTACTTC.

As to this clonotype: Since the CDR3 does not end with the conserved phenylalanine or tryptophan, this likely comes from a read error. The chain recombines TRBV11-2 with TRBJ2-5, with D unclear. V lost 8 bases to trimming and J lost 5 bases, with 18 bases between them. Germline loops: CDR1 SGHAT, CDR2 FQNNGV. The CDR3 contains 14 residues. DNA of the CDR3: TGTGCCAGCGGCCCCCGGACCCGGACGGAGACCCAGTACCTC. Residues: CASGPRTRTETQYL.

This clonotype appeared many times. The chain is built from TRBV10-3 and TRBJ1-1, with no clear D. Germline loops: CDR1 ENHRY, CDR2 SYGVKD. Trimming removed 0 bases from V and 4 bases from J, with 12 bases in between. The CDR3 length is 15 residues. The CDR3 loop reads CAISESSGVVTEAFF. The CDR3 nucleotides are TGTGCCATCAGTGAGTCGTCCGGGGTCGTCACTGAAGCTTTCTTT.

With regard to this clonotype: One end of the junction varies from germline; a read error may be responsible. The chain uses TRBV11-2 and TRBJ2-7, with 7 bases fitting TRBD1. The CDR3 length is 15 residues. Germline CDR1 SGHAT, CDR2 FQNNGV. As DNA, the CDR3 is TGTGCGAGCATCTTAGGACAGGAGAAAACCTACGAGCAGTACTTC. Encoded protein: CASILGQEKTYEQYF.

This clonotype was observed a handful of times. The CDR3 sequence is CASRKAGGGNEQFF. The CDR3 DNA reads TGTGCCAGCAGAAAAGCGGGAGGTGGGAATGAGCAGTTCTTC. The chain carries TRBV25-1 and TRBJ2-1; 9 bases are a match to TRBD2. V lost 6 bases to trimming and J lost 7 bases; unmatched junction nucleotides: 7. This CDR3 has 14 residues. Germline assignment: CDR1 MGHDK and CDR2 SYGVNS.